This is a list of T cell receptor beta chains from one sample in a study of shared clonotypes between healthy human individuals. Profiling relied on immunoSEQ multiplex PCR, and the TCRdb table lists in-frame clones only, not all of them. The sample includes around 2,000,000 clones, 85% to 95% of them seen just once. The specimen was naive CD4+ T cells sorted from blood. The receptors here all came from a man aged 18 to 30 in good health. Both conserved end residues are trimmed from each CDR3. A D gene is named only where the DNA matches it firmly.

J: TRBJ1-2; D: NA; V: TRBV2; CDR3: ASSENRANYGYT
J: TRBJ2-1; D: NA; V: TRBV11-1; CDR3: ASSLAGRGGYGRNEQF
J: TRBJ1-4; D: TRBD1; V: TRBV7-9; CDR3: ASSFTGVDEKLF
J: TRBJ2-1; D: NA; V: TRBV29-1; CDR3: SVVRGSSYNEQF
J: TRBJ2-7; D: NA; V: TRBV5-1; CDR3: ASSLDRLGVYEQY
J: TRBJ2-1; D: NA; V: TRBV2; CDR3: ASSPTGTGEF
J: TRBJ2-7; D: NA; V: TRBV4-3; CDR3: ASSQELDGPYEQY
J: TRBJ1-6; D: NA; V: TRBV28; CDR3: ASSRPRGLSPLH
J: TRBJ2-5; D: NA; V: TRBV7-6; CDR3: ASSSYPKGRDGWETQY
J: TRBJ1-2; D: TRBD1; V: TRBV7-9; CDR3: ASSPGTGIYGYT
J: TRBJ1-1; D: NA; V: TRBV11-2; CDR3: ASSLDPATVREAF
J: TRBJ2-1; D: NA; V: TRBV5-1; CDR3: ASSLTESSYNEQF
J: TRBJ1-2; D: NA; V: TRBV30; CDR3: AWSPRTESYT
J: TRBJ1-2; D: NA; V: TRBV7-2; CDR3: ASSSVSGVDGYT
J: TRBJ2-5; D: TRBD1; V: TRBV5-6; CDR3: ASTRTGDQETQY
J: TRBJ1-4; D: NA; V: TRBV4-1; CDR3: ASSQSVVAEKLF
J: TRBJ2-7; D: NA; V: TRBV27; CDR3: ASSLSRGPGYEQY
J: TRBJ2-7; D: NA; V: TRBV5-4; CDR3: ASTGTVQNEQY
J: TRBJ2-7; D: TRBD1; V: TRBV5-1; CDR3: ASSLGTGGASEQY
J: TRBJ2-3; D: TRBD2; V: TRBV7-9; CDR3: ASSSTSVGTQY
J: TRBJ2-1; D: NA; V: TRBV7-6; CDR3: ASSPWENEQF
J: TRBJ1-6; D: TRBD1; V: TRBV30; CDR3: AWLSGTVESPLH
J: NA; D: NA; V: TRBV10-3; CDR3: AISELGAYNEQF
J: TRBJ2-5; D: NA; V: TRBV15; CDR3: ATSRGPQETQY
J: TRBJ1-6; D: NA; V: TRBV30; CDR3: AWSATATFGSPLH
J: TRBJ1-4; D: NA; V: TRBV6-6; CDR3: ASSPPLGDEKLF
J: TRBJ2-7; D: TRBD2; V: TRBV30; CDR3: AWSREGSKSYEQY
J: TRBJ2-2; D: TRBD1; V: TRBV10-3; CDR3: AIQGARGNTGELF
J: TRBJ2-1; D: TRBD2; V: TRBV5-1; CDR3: ASSGSSGFNYNEQF
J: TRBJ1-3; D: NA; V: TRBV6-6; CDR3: ASSYTGSGNTIY
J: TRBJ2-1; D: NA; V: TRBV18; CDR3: ASSPPSGWGNEQF
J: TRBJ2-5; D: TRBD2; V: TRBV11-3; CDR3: ASSLFQTSGRAAETQY
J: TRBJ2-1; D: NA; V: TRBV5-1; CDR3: ASSLDSPYNEQF
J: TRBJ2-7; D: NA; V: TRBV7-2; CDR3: ASSPRVEYEQY
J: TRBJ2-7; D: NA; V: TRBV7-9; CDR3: ASSLSRDSFSDEQY
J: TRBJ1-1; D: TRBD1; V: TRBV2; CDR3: ASSATGTALAAF
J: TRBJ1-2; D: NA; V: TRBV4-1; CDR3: ASSQDRGYYGYT
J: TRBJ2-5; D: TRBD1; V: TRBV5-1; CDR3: ASSSATGVETQY
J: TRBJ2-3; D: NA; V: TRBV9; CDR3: ASSSTVGTQY
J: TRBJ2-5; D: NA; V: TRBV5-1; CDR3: ASSLMLEASGTQY
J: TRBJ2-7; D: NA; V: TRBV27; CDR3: ASSWGNEQY
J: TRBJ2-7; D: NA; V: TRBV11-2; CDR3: ASTTQRGSYEQY
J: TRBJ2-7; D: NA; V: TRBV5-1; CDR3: ASSLNLGAYEQY
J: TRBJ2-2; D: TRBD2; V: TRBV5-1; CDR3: ASSPGTSGGTDHRELF
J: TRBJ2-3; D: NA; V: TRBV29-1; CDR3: SVEDRGGVGRSDTQY
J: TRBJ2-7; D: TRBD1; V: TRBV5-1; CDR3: ASSRVPTGEYEQY
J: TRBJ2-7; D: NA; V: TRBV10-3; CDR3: AISESRDQDEQY
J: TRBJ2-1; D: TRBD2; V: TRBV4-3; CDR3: ASSQERGGYNEQF
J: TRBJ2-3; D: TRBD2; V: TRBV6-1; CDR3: ASVSLAGVGDTQY
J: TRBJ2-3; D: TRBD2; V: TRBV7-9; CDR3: ASSLRRAGTSVDTQY
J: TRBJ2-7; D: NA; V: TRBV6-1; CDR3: ASSVSRGASYEQY
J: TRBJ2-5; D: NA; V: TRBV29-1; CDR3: SVEPDTQETQY
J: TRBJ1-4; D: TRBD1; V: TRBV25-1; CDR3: ASSEADRGRGGKLF
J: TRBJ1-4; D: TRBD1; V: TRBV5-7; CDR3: ASSPDRGTNEKLF
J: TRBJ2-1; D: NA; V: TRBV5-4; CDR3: ASSVDMMGEQF
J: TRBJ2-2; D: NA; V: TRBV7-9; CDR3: ASSWGDLDTGELF
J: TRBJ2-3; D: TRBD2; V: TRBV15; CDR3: ATSRLGAGGSTDTQY
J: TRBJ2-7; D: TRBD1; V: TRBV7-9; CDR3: ASSSKTGGYEQY
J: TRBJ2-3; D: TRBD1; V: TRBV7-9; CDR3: ASSWKRTGSTDTQY
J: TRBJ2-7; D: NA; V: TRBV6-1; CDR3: ASRYIGHYEQY